This record concerns one TCR beta chain sequence. Generated by immunoSEQ multiplex PCR, the TCRdb table keeps only in-frame clones and is missing some. The top ten hold 2% to 2.5% of the sample, which has about 130,000 clones, roughly 80% seen once. These data originate in a study of blood T cell repertoires in COVID-19. Study-wide background: COVID-19 samples collected from the United States, Italy and Spain covered acute and convalescent phases. In each case, the material was cDNA or gDNA derived from T cells, B-cell-depleted T cells, or PBMCs.

Germline CDR1 SGDLS, CDR2 YYNGEE. CDR3 length equals 16 residues. The V and J ends lost 0 bases and 0 bases respectively, with 11 bases between them. The J gene is TRBJ2-3, the V gene TRBV9; D not certain. This receptor was obtained from a man aged 40-49 years with acute COVID-19. Sequencing was carried out using PBMCs or T cells enriched from blood (not recorded which). CDR3 loop: CASSVASSTSTDTQYF. The CDR3 coding sequence is TGTGCCAGCAGCGTAGCTAGTTCCACCAGCACAGATACGCAGTATTTT. Full variable domain (rest looked up from reference TRBV9 and TRBJ2-3): DSGVTQTPKHLITATGQRVTLRCSPRSGDLSVYWYQQSLDQGLQFLIQYYNGEERAKGNILERFSAQQFPDLHSELNLSSLELGDSALYFCASSVASSTSTDTQYFGPGTRLTVL.